One sample yielded the 10 T cell receptor beta chains listed below, sequenced in a study of T cell repertoires in urothelial bladder cancer. The table came from immunoSEQ multiplex PCR; TCRdb's copy has only in-frame clones and leaves some out. The profile shows 6,800 or so clones, 71% of them singletons. Material: tumor-infiltrating cells from bladder cancer. All receptors derive from a human donor with urothelial carcinoma.

The V call is TRBV28, the J call TRBJ1-1; possibly TRBD1 for D (5 bases). The CDR3 extends over 16 amino acids. Germline V gives CDR1 MDHEN, CDR2 SYDVKM. The V gene lost 6 bases and the J gene lost 1 base, with 18 bases spanning the gap. In DNA form, the CDR3 reads TGTGCCAGCAGGAGGGAGGGGCTGCAAGCGAACACTGAAGCTTTCTTT. As protein: CASRREGLQANTEAFF.

This clone showed up just once. The chain couples TRBV13 to TRBJ2-1; D possibly corresponds to TRBD2 (6 bases). Germline V CDR1 and CDR2: PRHDT, FYEKMQ (reference sequence). The CDR3 has 16 residues. V lost 2 bases to trimming and J lost 7 bases, with 18 bases between them. CDR3 loop: CASSLNEAGLYNEQFF. The CDR3 DNA follows: TGTGCCAGCAGCTTAAATGAGGCGGGATTGTATAATGAGCAGTTCTTC.

The chain combines TRBV6-1 with TRBJ1-1, with 8 bases lining up with TRBD1. The CDR3 totals 14 residues. V lost 6 bases and J lost 3; bases outside the gene matches: 6. The germline CDR1 and CDR2 sequences are MNHNS and SASEGT. The CDR3: CASSVDRGYTEAFF. For the CDR3, the DNA is TGTGCCAGCAGCGTAGACAGGGGCTACACTGAAGCTTTCTTT.

This chain uses TRBV29-1 with TRBJ2-2, with D possibly matching TRBD2 (5 bases). The germline gives CDR1 SQVTM, CDR2 ANQGSEA. V lost 6 bases, J lost 4 bases, and 12 bases lay in between. The CDR3 consists of 13 residues. CDR3 bases: TGCAGCGTGATGCGACGGGGCACCGGGGAGCTGTTTTTT. Its protein product is CSVMRRGTGELFF.

This chain uses TRBV18 with TRBJ2-2, with a tentative D call TRBD1 (6 bases). V was shortened by 6 bases and J by 3 bases, with 17 bases between the two germline ends. Germline-derived CDR1 and CDR2 are KGHSH and LQKENI. There are 16 residues in the CDR3. The CDR3 nucleotides are TGTGCCAGCTCCCTGGGATCACAGGGATACACCGGGGAGCTGTTTTTT. This translates into CASSLGSQGYTGELFF.

The genes are TRBV6-1 and TRBJ2-1; TRBD1 is a possible D gene (5 bases). Germline V gives CDR1 MNHNS, CDR2 SASEGT. CDR3 length equals 14 residues. V gave up 5 bases and J gave up 9 bases, with 17 bases separating them. CDR3: CASSYSGWRCEQFF. The CDR3 nucleotides read TGTGCCAGCAGTTATTCAGGGTGGAGATGTGAGCAGTTCTTC.

Turning to this clone: The same CDR3 also results from other DNA sequences found in this sample. This chain joins TRBV9 and TRBJ1-2; D gene unclear. V was pared by 0 bases and J by 1 base, with 4 bases between. Germline assignment: CDR1 SGDLS and CDR2 YYNGEE. The CDR3 runs 13 residues. The CDR3 loop reads CASSVGVNYGYTF. CDR3 coding DNA: TGTGCCAGCAGCGTAGGAGTTAACTATGGCTACACCTTC.

Only a few counts were recorded for this clone. The chain uses TRBV4-1 and TRBJ2-7; D is unresolved. Germline CDR1 and CDR2: MGHRA and YSYEKL. The CDR3 contains 12 residues. V gave up 4 bases and J gave up 5 bases, with 9 bases separating them. Here the CDR3 DNA reads TGCGCCAGCAGCCCCGGCGACCACGAGCAGTACTTC. It translates to CASSPGDHEQYF.

V is TRBV29-1 and J is TRBJ2-2; no firm D call. The CDR3 is 13 residues long. V was pared by 4 bases and J by 4 bases, with 10 bases between. The germline CDR1 and CDR2 sequences are SQVTM and ANQGSEA. CDR3 nucleotides: TGCAGCGTTGGATTCCCGGTCACCGGGGAGCTGTTTTTT. Translating gives CSVGFPVTGELFF.

The J gene is TRBJ2-7, the V gene TRBV2; 8 bases fit TRBD1. The V gene end was trimmed by 6 bases and the J gene end by 6 bases; junction bases not matched to a gene: 1. Germline V lookup: CDR1 SNHLY, CDR2 FYNNEI. The CDR3 runs 11 residues. The CDR3 DNA follows: TGTGCCAGCAGAGGACAGGGCGAGCAGTACTTC. Encoded protein: CASRGQGEQYF.